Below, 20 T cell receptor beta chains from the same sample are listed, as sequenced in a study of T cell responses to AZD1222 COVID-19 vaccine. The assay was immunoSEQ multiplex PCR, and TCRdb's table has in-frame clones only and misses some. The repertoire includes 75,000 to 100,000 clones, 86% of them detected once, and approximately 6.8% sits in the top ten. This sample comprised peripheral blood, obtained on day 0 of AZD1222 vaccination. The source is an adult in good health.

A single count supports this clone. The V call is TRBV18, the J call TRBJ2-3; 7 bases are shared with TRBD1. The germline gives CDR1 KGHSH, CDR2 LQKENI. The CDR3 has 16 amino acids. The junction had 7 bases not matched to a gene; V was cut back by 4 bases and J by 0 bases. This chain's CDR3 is CASSLQGRSSTDTQYF. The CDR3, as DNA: TGTGCCAGCTCACTACAGGGGCGAAGTAGCACAGATACGCAGTATTTT.

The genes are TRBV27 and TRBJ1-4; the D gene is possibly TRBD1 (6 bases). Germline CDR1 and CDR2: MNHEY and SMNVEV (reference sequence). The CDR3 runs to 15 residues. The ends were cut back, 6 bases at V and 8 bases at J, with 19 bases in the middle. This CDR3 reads CASSDPTGSGEKLFF. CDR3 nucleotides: TGTGCCAGCAGCGACCCCACAGGGTCTGGCGAAAAACTGTTTTTT. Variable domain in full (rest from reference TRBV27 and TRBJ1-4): EAQVTQNPRYLITVTGKKLTVTCSQNMNHEYMSWYRQDPGLGLRQIYYSMNVEVTDKGDVPEGYKVSRKEKRNFPLILESPSPNQTSLYFCASSDPTGSGEKLFFGSGTQLSVL.

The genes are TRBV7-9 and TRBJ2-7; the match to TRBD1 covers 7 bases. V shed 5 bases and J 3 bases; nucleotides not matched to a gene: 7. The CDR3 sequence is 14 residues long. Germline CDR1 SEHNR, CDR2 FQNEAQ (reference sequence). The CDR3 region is CASSLRDRGYEQYF. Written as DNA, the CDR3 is TGTGCCAGCAGCCTTCGGGACAGAGGCTACGAGCAGTACTTC. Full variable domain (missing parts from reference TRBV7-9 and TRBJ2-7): DTGVSQNPRHKITKRGQNVTFRCDPISEHNRLYWYRQTLGQGPEFLTYFQNEAQLEKSRLLSDRFSAERPKGSFSTLEIQRTEQGDSAMYLCASSLRDRGYEQYFGPGTRLTVT.

The CDR3 nucleotides are TGTGCCAGCAGCTCTCAGACCGGAGAAGCTTTCTTT. Protein product: CASSSQTGEAFF. The chain employs TRBV11-3 and TRBJ1-1, with D unclear. Germline assignment: CDR1 SGHNT and CDR2 YENEEA. This CDR3 has 12 residues. V lost 4 bases and J lost 8, with 11 bases in between.

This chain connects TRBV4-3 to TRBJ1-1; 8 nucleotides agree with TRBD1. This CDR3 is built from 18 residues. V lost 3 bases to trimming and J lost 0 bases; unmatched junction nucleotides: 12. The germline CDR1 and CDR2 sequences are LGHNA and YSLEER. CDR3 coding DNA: TGCGCCAGCAGCCACTTTTCCGGTCCGGGACAGGTGAACACTGAAGCTTTCTTT. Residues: CASSHFSGPGQVNTEAFF.

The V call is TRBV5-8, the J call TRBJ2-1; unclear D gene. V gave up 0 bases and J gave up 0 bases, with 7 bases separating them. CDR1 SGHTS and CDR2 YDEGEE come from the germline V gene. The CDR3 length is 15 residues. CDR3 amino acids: CASSLVVSSYNEQFF. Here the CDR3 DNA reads TGTGCCAGCAGCTTGGTCGTAAGCTCCTACAATGAGCAGTTCTTC.

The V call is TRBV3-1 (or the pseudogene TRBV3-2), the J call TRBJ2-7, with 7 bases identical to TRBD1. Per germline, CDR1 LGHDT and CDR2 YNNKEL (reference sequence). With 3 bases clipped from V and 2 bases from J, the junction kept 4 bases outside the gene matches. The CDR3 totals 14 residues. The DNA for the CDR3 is TGTGCCAGCAGCCAGGCCGGGACAGCCTACGAGCAGTACTTC. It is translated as CASSQAGTAYEQYF.

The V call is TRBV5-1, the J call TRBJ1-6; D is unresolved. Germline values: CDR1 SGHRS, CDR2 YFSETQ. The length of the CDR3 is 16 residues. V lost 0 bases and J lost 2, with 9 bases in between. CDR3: CASSLESSAYNSPLHF. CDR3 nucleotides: TGCGCCAGCAGCTTGGAATCGAGTGCCTATAATTCACCCCTCCACTTT. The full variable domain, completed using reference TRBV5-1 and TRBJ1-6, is KAGVTQTPRYLIKTRGQQVTLSCSPISGHRSVSWYQQTPGQGLQFLFEYFSETQRNKGNFPGRFSGRQFSNSRSEMNVSTLELGDSALYLCASSLESSAYNSPLHFGNGTRLTVT.

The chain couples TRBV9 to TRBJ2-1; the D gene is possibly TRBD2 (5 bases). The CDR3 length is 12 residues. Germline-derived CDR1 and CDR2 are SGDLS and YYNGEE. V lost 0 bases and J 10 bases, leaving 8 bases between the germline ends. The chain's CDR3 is CASSVGPGEQFF. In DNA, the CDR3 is TGTGCCAGCAGCGTAGGGCCGGGGGAGCAGTTCTTC.

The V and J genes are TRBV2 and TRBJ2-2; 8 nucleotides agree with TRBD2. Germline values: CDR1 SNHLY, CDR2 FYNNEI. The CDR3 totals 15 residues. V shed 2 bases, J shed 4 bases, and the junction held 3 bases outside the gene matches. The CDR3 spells CASSESGGATGELFF. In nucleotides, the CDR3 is TGTGCCAGCAGTGAAAGCGGGGGCGCCACCGGGGAGCTGTTTTTT.

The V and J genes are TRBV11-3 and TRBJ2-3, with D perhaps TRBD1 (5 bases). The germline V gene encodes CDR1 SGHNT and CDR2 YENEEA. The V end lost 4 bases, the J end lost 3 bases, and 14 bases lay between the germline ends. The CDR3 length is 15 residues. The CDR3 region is CASSSRTSQTDTQYF. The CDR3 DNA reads TGTGCCAGCAGCTCCAGGACATCCCAGACAGATACGCAGTATTTT.

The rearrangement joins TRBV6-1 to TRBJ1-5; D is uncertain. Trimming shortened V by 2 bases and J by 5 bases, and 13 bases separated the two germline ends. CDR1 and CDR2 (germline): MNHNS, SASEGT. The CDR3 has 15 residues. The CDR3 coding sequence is TGTGCCAGCAGTGAATGGGAGGGTATGCATCAGCCCCAGCATTTT. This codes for CASSEWEGMHQPQHF.

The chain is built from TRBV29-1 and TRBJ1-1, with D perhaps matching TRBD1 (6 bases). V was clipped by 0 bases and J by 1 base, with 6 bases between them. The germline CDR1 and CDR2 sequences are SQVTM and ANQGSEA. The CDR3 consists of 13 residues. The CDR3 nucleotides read TGCAGCGTTGAAGACAGGGGGAACACTGAAGCTTTCTTT. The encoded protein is CSVEDRGNTEAFF.

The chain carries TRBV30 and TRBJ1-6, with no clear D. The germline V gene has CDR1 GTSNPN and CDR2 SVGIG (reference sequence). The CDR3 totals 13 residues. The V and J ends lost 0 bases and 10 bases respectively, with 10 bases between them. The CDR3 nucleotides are TGTGCCTGGAGTGTAAACCCCCAATCACCCCTCCACTTT. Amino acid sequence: CAWSVNPQSPLHF. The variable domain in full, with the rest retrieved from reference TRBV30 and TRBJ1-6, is SQTIHQWPATLVQPVGSPLSLECTVEGTSNPNLYWYRQAAGRGLQLLFYSVGIGQISSEVPQNLSASRPQDRQFILSSKKLLLSDSGFYLCAWSVNPQSPLHFGNGTRLTVT.

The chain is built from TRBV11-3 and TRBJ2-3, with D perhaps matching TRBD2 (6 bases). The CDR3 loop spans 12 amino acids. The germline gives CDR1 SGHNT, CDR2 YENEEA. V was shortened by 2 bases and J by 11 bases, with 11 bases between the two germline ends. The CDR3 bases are TGTGCCAGCAGCTTAAGATCGGGACTGCAGTATTTT. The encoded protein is CASSLRSGLQYF.

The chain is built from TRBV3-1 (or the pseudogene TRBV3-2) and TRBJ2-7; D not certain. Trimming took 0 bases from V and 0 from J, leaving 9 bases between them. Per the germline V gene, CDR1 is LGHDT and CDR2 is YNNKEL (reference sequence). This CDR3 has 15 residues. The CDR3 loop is CASSQESVYSYEQYF. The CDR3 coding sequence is TGTGCCAGCAGCCAAGAGTCTGTCTACTCCTACGAGCAGTACTTC.

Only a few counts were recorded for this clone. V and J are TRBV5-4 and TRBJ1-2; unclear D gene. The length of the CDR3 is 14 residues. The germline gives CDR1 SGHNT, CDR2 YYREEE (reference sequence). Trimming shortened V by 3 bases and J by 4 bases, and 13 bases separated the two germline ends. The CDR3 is CASSSLGDSYGYTF. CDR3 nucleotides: TGTGCCAGCAGCTCCCTGGGAGATAGCTATGGCTACACCTTC.

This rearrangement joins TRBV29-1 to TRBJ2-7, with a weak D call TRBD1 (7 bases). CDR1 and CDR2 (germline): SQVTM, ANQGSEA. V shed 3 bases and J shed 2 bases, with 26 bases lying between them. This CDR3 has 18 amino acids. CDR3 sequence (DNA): TGCAGCGTTGACCAGGGGGGATTTGTAAGGCGTTCCACCTACGAGCAGTACTTC. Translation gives CSVDQGGFVRRSTYEQYF.

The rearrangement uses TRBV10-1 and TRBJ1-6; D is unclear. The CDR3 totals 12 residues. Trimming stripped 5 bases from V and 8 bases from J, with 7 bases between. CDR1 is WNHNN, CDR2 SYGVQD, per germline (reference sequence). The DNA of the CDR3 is TGCGCCAGCAGTCAAACGGATTCACCCCTCCACTTT. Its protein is CASSQTDSPLHF.

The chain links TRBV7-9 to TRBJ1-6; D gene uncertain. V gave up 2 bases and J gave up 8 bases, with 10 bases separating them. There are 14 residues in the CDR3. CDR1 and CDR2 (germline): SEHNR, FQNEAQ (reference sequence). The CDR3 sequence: CASSLSNSHSPLHF. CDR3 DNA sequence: TGTGCCAGCAGCTTATCTAACAGCCATTCACCCCTCCACTTT.